The text below deals with one TCR beta chain. Its antigen remains unidentified. Amplified TCR beta CDR3 regions derived from RNA transcripts. TCR CDR3 underwent first-round RT-PCR with the HTBI primer set. TCRdb redid the calling of the multiplex PCR reads with MiXCR, one entry per CDR3 protein. The table has some 140,000 distinct CDR3 sequences, 22% seen once. The data stem from a study of T cells in Graves' hyperthyroidism and ophthalmopathy. Whole-study findings and limits: A model of 13 V-J features distinguished ophthalmopathy from stable hyperthyroidism. Ophthalmopathy, which appeared later, was predicted by the model a median 6.5 months before onset.

Uncontrolled infection, other autoimmune disease, pregnancy or lactation barred patients from enrollment. PBMCs were obtained from 10 ml fresh peripheral blood. The CDR3 totals 16 residues. The germline CDR1 and CDR2 sequences are SGHTA and FQGTGA. V shed 5 bases and J shed 4 bases, with 17 bases lying between them. This TCR was recovered from a woman in her forties or fifties with Graves' hyperthyroidism that later progressed to Graves' ophthalmopathy. The chain recombines TRBV7-3 with TRBJ2-2, with D unresolved. The sequenced material came from blood. The CDR3 loop is CASSPFATQATGELFF. In nucleotides, the CDR3 is TGTGCCAGCAGCCCGTTCGCGACCCAGGCCACCGGGGAGCTGTTTTTT.